This entry lists 32 T cell receptor beta chains sequenced from one sample in a study of cytomegalovirus exposure and HLA in healthy donors. It was with 60 Vbeta and 13 Jbeta primers that the PCR ran. The protocol was immunoSEQ multiplex PCR, while the TCRdb copy is restricted to in-frame clones and leaves out a portion. This table holds 90,000 to 110,000 clones, approximately 16% found once. Sequences were obtained from PBMCs. These TCRs come from a female donor in good health and CMV-seronegative.

The V and J genes are TRBV7-3 and TRBJ2-6; 8 positions agree with TRBD1. Trimming removed 4 bases from V and 0 bases from J; junction bases left unmatched: 8. Germline V gene lookup returns CDR1 SGHTA and CDR2 FQGTGA. The CDR3 is 18 amino acids. As DNA, the CDR3 is TGTGCCAGCAGCTCCCTTCCCGGACAGGGCTCTGGGGCCAACGTCCTGACTTTC. This translates into CASSSLPGQGSGANVLTF.

The CDR3 DNA reads as TGTGCCAGCAGGGGACCGGGAGGTGGCTACACCTTC. The encoded protein is CASRGPGGGYTF. V usage is TRBV2 and J usage is TRBJ1-2, with D perhaps matching TRBD1 (5 bases). The V end lost 6 bases, the J end lost 7 bases, and 12 bases lay between the germline ends. The CDR3 has 12 amino acids. The germline V gene encodes CDR1 SNHLY and CDR2 FYNNEI.

V is TRBV29-1 and J is TRBJ2-7; 9 bases fit TRBD2. The CDR3 consists of 13 residues. J was trimmed by 6 bases and V by 5 bases; bases with no gene match: 8. The germline CDR1 and CDR2 sequences are SQVTM and ANQGSEA. CDR3 region: CSVLQAGGGEQYF. CDR3 sequence (DNA): TGCAGCGTTCTACAAGCGGGGGGTGGCGAGCAGTACTTC.

This clone was seen more than once but under ten times. This chain connects TRBV5-1 to TRBJ2-1, with TRBD2 identical over 9 bases. With V trimmed by 4 bases and J by 9 bases, 11 bases remained unmatched. Per the germline V gene, CDR1 is SGHRS and CDR2 is YFSETQ. CDR3 size: 15 residues. The CDR3, as DNA: TGCGCCAGCAGCGGAGCGGGAGGTGTTGGGAGTGAGCAGTTCTTC. Encoded protein: CASSGAGGVGSEQFF.

The chain joins TRBV10-1 to TRBJ2-1; TRBD2 agrees at 8 bases. With V trimmed by 3 bases and J by 7 bases, 5 bases remained unmatched. The CDR3 extends over 14 amino acids. The V gene's germline CDR1 is WNHNN and CDR2 SYGVQD (reference sequence). In DNA form, the CDR3 reads TGCGCCAGCAGTGAAGTAGCGGGGCAGAATGAGCAGTTCTTC. Translating gives CASSEVAGQNEQFF.

The rearrangement links TRBV6-5 to TRBJ1-1, with unresolved D. This CDR3 has 14 residues. Germline CDR1 and CDR2: MNHEY and SVGAGI. V lost 7 bases and J lost 4, with 16 bases in between. The CDR3 loop is CASNTLRLSTEAFF. The CDR3 bases are TGTGCCAGCAACACCCTGAGGCTTAGCACTGAAGCTTTCTTT.

This clone was counted between two and nine times. This chain joins TRBV7-9 and TRBJ2-5; TRBD2 is a possible D gene (5 bases). Germline CDR1 is SEHNR and CDR2 is FQNEAQ (reference sequence). The CDR3 is made up of 12 amino acids. Trimming removed 1 base from V and 7 bases from J, with 7 bases in between. DNA for the CDR3: TGTGCCAGCAGCTTAGACCGGGGGACCCAGTACTTC. Protein product: CASSLDRGTQYF.

The chain carries TRBV5-6 and TRBJ1-2; 9 bases line up with TRBD1. This CDR3 has 15 residues. The V gene end was trimmed by 0 bases and the J gene end by 7 bases; junction bases not matched to a gene: 7. Germline CDR1 is SGHDT and CDR2 is YYEEEE. CDR3 nucleotides: TGTGCCAGCAGCTTGGGCGGGACAGGGCCCTTTGGCTACACCTTC. Protein product: CASSLGGTGPFGYTF.

V is TRBV6-1 and J is TRBJ1-6; D perhaps matches TRBD1 (6 bases). Germline V CDR1 and CDR2: MNHNS, SASEGT. V was pared by 6 bases and J by 8 bases, with 17 bases between. The CDR3 contains 15 residues. CDR3 in DNA: TGTGCCAGCAGGATGGACAGAACGGGTGATTCACCCCTCCACTTT. Amino acids: CASRMDRTGDSPLHF.

The chain couples TRBV5-6 to TRBJ1-5; 9 bases match TRBD1. This CDR3 is 15 amino acids long. Germline CDR1 SGHDT, CDR2 YYEEEE. J was trimmed by 7 bases and V by 3 bases; bases with no gene match: 8. Written as DNA, the CDR3 is TGTGCCAGCAGCTCCGGGACAGGGTCAGGGCAGCCCCAGCATTTT. This gives the protein CASSSGTGSGQPQHF.

The rearrangement joins TRBV9 to TRBJ1-6; D not certain. Germline CDR1 reads SGDLS; CDR2 reads YYNGEE. The CDR3 has 13 residues. V dropped 4 bases and J dropped 10 bases, with 12 bases sitting between them. This CDR3 is CASSTEESSPLHF. The CDR3 nucleotides read TGTGCCAGCAGCACCGAGGAGAGCTCACCCCTCCACTTT.

This clone was recorded a few times. The DNA for the CDR3 is TGCAGTGCAAGGGAGGAGACCCAGTACTTC. Translation gives CSAREETQYF. V is TRBV20-1 and J is TRBJ2-5; a weak D match, TRBD2 (5 bases). V dropped 6 bases and J dropped 5 bases, with 7 bases sitting between them. CDR1 is DFQATT and CDR2 is SNEGSKA in the germline V gene (reference sequence). This CDR3 is 10 amino acids long.

V gene TRBV11-2 combines with J gene TRBJ2-3, with 8 positions matching TRBD2. CDR1 is SGHAT, CDR2 FQNNGV, per germline. The CDR3 consists of 17 residues. V shed 7 bases and J 0 bases; nucleotides not matched to a gene: 12. The CDR3 protein is CASIPPAGALSTDTQYF. The CDR3 coding sequence is TGTGCCAGCATCCCCCCAGCGGGAGCCCTTAGCACAGATACGCAGTATTTT.

The chain has TRBV21-1 and TRBJ2-7; the DNA was not used to check the table's D call, TRBD2. TRBV21-1 has pseudogene status. The CDR3 is made up of 15 amino acids. This chain's CDR3 is CASSKGGREGHEQYF. In DNA, the CDR3 is TGTGCCAGCAGCAAAGGCGGGAGGGAAGGGCACGAGCAGTACTTC.

V usage is TRBV6-6 and J usage is TRBJ1-1; D gene uncertain. The germline CDR1 and CDR2 sequences are MNHNY and SVGAGI (reference sequence). V dropped 2 bases and J dropped 1 base, with 14 bases sitting between them. CDR3 length: 16 amino acids. DNA of the CDR3: TGTGCCAGCAGTTACACGGGGTCCCCTCCGAACACTGAAGCTTTCTTT. This gives the protein CASSYTGSPPNTEAFF.

The chain uses TRBV18 and TRBJ1-2; 9 bases match TRBD1. Germline-derived CDR1 and CDR2 are KGHSH and LQKENI. With V trimmed by 3 bases and J by 6 bases, 11 bases remained unmatched. The CDR3 is made up of 16 amino acids. The CDR3 spells CASSPRGTGIGDGYTF. For the CDR3, the DNA is TGTGCCAGCTCACCCCGCGGGACAGGGATCGGAGATGGCTACACCTTC.

The chain links TRBV30 to TRBJ2-7; a possible D gene is TRBD2 (6 bases). The germline gives CDR1 GTSNPN, CDR2 SVGIG (reference sequence). Trimming left V 2 bases short and J 3 bases short, with 23 bases between. CDR3 length: 17 residues. This CDR3 reads CAWSSRRDLTHFYEQYF. For the CDR3, the DNA is TGTGCCTGGAGTAGCAGGCGGGACCTAACCCACTTCTACGAGCAGTACTTC.

The chain is built from TRBV11-1 and TRBJ2-2; 9 nucleotides agree with TRBD1. This CDR3 comprises 15 residues. The germline V gene encodes CDR1 SGHAT and CDR2 FQDESV (reference sequence). J gave up 5 bases and V 5 bases, and 6 bases lay outside the gene matches. CDR3 in amino acids: CASSRQGGITGELFF. The CDR3 DNA follows: TGTGCCAGCAGCCGACAGGGGGGTATAACCGGGGAGCTGTTTTTT.

This clone was counted a few times. The rearrangement joins TRBV7-9 to TRBJ2-5, with D possibly matching TRBD2 (6 bases). Trimming left V 1 base short and J 4 bases short, with 10 bases between. The germline CDR1 and CDR2 sequences are SEHNR and FQNEAQ (reference sequence). This CDR3 has 14 residues. This chain's CDR3 is CASSLVEGGETQYF. DNA for the CDR3: TGTGCCAGCAGCTTAGTGGAGGGTGGAGAGACCCAGTACTTC.

J is TRBJ2-1 and V is TRBV4-2; weak D call: TRBD1 (6 bases). Germline assignment: CDR1 LGHNA and CDR2 YNFKEQ. The CDR3 length is 16 residues. The germline V and J ends were trimmed by 0 bases and 2 bases, with 11 bases remaining between them. This CDR3 reads CASSQEGRGPYNEQFF. CDR3 sequence (DNA): TGTGCCAGCAGCCAAGAGGGCAGGGGACCCTACAATGAGCAGTTCTTC.

The chain recombines TRBV19 with TRBJ1-1, with D possibly TRBD1 on 5 matching bases. This CDR3 region has 13 residues. V dropped 7 bases and J dropped 1 base, with 10 bases sitting between them. From germline, CDR1 is LNHDA and CDR2 SQIVND (reference sequence). Here the CDR3 reads CASTKTGNTEAFF. The CDR3 region has the DNA TGTGCCAGTACCAAAACAGGGAACACTGAAGCTTTCTTT.

Only a few counts were recorded for this clone. The rearrangement joins TRBV5-5 to TRBJ1-5; 8 bases are shared with TRBD1. After removal of 4 bases from V and 5 bases from J, the junction contained 14 bases not matched to a gene. CDR1 and CDR2 from the germline V gene are SGHKS and YYEKEE (reference sequence). CDR3 length equals 17 residues. The CDR3 DNA reads as TGTGCCAGCAGCCCGGGCTTGGGACAGGATTTCTATCAGCCCCAGCATTTT. Protein sequence: CASSPGLGQDFYQPQHF. Variable domain in full (rest from reference TRBV5-5 and TRBJ1-5): DAGVTQSPTHLIKTRGQQVTLRCSPISGHKSVSWYQQVLGQGPQFIFQYYEKEERGRGNFPDRFSARQFPNYSSELNVNALLLGDSALYLCASSPGLGQDFYQPQHFGDGTRLSIL.

The rearrangement joins TRBV28 to TRBJ2-4; D is undetermined. This CDR3 region has 17 residues. Trimming pared 3 bases from V and 0 bases from J, leaving 15 bases between. Germline V CDR1 and CDR2: MDHEN, SYDVKM. CDR3: CASSLTSFEVAKNIQYF. The CDR3 bases are TGTGCCAGCAGTTTGACCAGTTTCGAGGTAGCCAAAAACATTCAGTACTTC.

This clone came up a few times. This chain uses TRBV4-3 with TRBJ1-1; maybe TRBD1 (5 bases). Trimming left V 5 bases short and J 3 bases short, with 19 bases between. The length of the CDR3 is 16 residues. CDR1 and CDR2 from the germline V gene are LGHNA and YSLEER. The CDR3 sequence is CASSYWPGGGDTEAFF. CDR3 bases: TGCGCCAGCAGCTATTGGCCGGGGGGTGGGGACACTGAAGCTTTCTTT.

This clone was detected a few times. The genes are TRBV19 and TRBJ2-2; 7 bases map to TRBD1. The CDR3 totals 14 residues. The trim removed 4 bases at V and 7 bases at J, leaving 6 bases unmatched. Germline assignment: CDR1 LNHDA and CDR2 SQIVND (reference sequence). CDR3 in DNA: TGTGCCAGTAGTACCGTAAGACAGGGCGGGGAGCTGTTTTTT. It specifies CASSTVRQGGELFF.

The V and J genes are TRBV7-9 and TRBJ1-4; D remains ambiguous. Germline CDR1 SEHNR, CDR2 FQNEAQ (reference sequence). The CDR3 has 15 amino acids. The germline V and J ends were trimmed by 5 bases and 6 bases, with 16 bases remaining between them. The CDR3 coding sequence is TGTGCCAGCAGCCACCCGGCCCTCGGGGATGAAAAACTGTTTTTT. Residues: CASSHPALGDEKLFF.

This clone came up a few times. The genes are TRBV7-2 and TRBJ2-7, with D possibly TRBD2 on 6 matching bases. The CDR3 runs to 14 residues. The germline V gene has CDR1 SGHTA and CDR2 FQGNSA. V lost 1 base, J lost 0 bases, and 7 bases lay in between. As DNA, the CDR3 is TGTGCCAGCAGCTTAGTCGGGGGCTCCTACGAGCAGTACTTC. Translation gives CASSLVGGSYEQYF.

A few counts support this clone. The J gene is TRBJ1-1, the V gene TRBV27; 8 bases agree with TRBD1. The germline CDR1 and CDR2 sequences are MNHEY and SMNVEV (reference sequence). V lost 6 bases to trimming and J lost 1 base; unmatched junction nucleotides: 10. The CDR3 is made up of 16 amino acids. CDR3 sequence reads: CASSQSRTGWNTEAFF. CDR3 nucleotide sequence: TGTGCCAGCAGCCAATCCAGGACAGGGTGGAACACTGAAGCTTTCTTT.

The CDR3 sequence: CASSQVGQGAGEQYF. DNA of the CDR3: TGCGCCAGCAGCCAAGTAGGACAGGGGGCTGGCGAGCAGTACTTC. The chain uses TRBV4-1 and TRBJ2-7, with 11 bases matching TRBD1. The CDR3 is 15 amino acids. CDR1 and CDR2 from the germline V gene are MGHRA and YSYEKL. Trimming at V came to 1 base and at J to 6 bases, leaving 5 bases not matched to a gene.

The table lists this clone with a few counts. This sequence joins TRBV23-1 and TRBJ2-7, with D maybe TRBD1 (6 bases). TRBV23-1 is marked as an open reading frame, function uncertain. Trimming took off 1 base at V and 0 bases at J, with 13 bases between the two ends. CDR3 size: 16 residues. CDR3 DNA sequence: TGCGCCAGCAGTCAATTTGGAGGACAGTACTCCTACGAGCAGTACTTC. Residues: CASSQFGGQYSYEQYF.

This clone was seen a few times. V usage is TRBV7-6 and J usage is TRBJ2-7, with TRBD2 identical over 7 bases. The V and J ends lost 1 base and 5 bases, in that order; junction bases with no gene match: 2. CDR3 length equals 13 residues. Germline loops: CDR1 SGHVS, CDR2 FNYEAQ. The CDR3 DNA reads as TGTGCCAGCAGCTTAGAACGGGGGGACGAGCAGTACTTC. Residues: CASSLERGDEQYF.

The J gene is TRBJ1-2, the V gene TRBV5-6, with 7 bases fitting TRBD1. Germline trimming cut 0 bases from V and 11 bases from J; bases unmatched to any gene: 7. The CDR3 spans 13 residues. Germline-derived CDR1 and CDR2 are SGHDT and YYEEEE. In DNA form, the CDR3 reads TGTGCCAGCAGCTTGGACCTGACAGGGAGGTACACCTTC. The encoded protein is CASSLDLTGRYTF.